One and the same sample provided the 3 T cell receptor beta chains below, sequenced in a study of early T cells in non-severe SARS-CoV-2 infection. MiXCR was run by TCRdb on the 5' RACE reads, yielding one entry per CDR3 protein. This sample has fewer than 55,000 distinct CDR3 sequences, with around 6.8% found just once. Sequencing was done on a sample of whole blood. The receptors stem from an adult who was a healthcare worker with PCR-confirmed SARS-CoV-2 infection or an uninfected control (not recorded which).

Worth noting for this clonotype: A much larger clone differs from this one at a single base, so this may be a read error. Here the CDR3 DNA reads TGTGCCAGCAGCTTGGGGGGCCTGAACTATCGCTACACCTTC. This encodes CASSLGGLNYRYTF. The V and J genes are TRBV5-4 and TRBJ1-2; D is perhaps TRBD1 (5 bases). The germline V gene encodes CDR1 SGHNT and CDR2 YYREEE (reference sequence). The CDR3 is 14 amino acids.

About this clonotype: Lacking the conserved final phenylalanine or tryptophan, this CDR3 likely reflects a read error. V usage is TRBV5-1 and J usage is TRBJ2-5, with 9 bases fitting TRBD2. There are 14 residues in the CDR3. Germline values: CDR1 SGHRS, CDR2 YFSETQ. Trimming removed 4 bases from V and 3 bases from J; junction bases left unmatched: 4. Written as DNA, the CDR3 is TGCGCCAGCAGCCCGCGGACTAGCGAAGAGACCCAGTACTTA. It translates to CASSPRTSEETQYL.

This clonotype was seen repeatedly, ten times or more. The rearrangement links TRBV6-1 to TRBJ1-1; unclear D gene. V lost 6 bases and J 1 base, leaving 9 bases between the germline ends. Germline loops: CDR1 MNHNS, CDR2 SASEGT. The CDR3 has 13 residues. CDR3 sequence reads: CASSLPQNTEAFF. CDR3 coding DNA: TGTGCCAGCAGCCTCCCGCAGAACACTGAAGCTTTCTTT.